This entry lists 25 T cell receptor beta chains sequenced from one sample in a study of CD8 T cells in ankylosing spondylitis. Each CDR3 protein gets one entry after TCRdb re-called the 5' RACE reads with MiXCR. The table lists under 400,000 distinct CDR3 sequences, around 10% of them singletons. The sequencing sample was made of blood, either unsorted or a sorted T cell fraction (not recorded which). These receptors all stem from a female donor with ankylosing spondylitis or in good health (not recorded which).

This clonotype was recorded many times. This chain uses TRBV7-9 with TRBJ2-5, with 12 positions matching TRBD2. J gave up 2 bases and V 5 bases, and 6 bases lay outside the gene matches. The germline V gene encodes CDR1 SEHNR and CDR2 FQNEAQ (reference sequence). This CDR3 spans 16 amino acids. The CDR3 DNA reads as TGTGCCAGCAGCCTCGGACTAGCGGGGTATCAAGAGACCCAGTACTTC. It specifies CASSLGLAGYQETQYF.

The chain couples TRBV9 to TRBJ1-2; 7 positions agree with TRBD1. V was clipped by 7 bases and J by 3 bases; unmatched bases: 9. This CDR3 contains 14 residues. Germline assignment: CDR1 SGDLS and CDR2 YYNGEE. The CDR3 region has the DNA TGTGCCAGCGGGCAGGGGGGCGCCTACTATGGCTACACCTTC. It yields the protein CASGQGGAYYGYTF.

The J gene is TRBJ1-3, the V gene TRBV12-3 or TRBV12-4; D might be TRBD1 (5 bases). The CDR3 spans 18 residues. The V gene lost 2 bases and the J gene lost 0 bases, with 17 bases spanning the gap. The CDR3 DNA reads TGTGCCAGCAGTTTAACCCAGGCGGGGGGAAACTCTGGAAACACCATATATTTT. It translates to CASSLTQAGGNSGNTIYF.

This clonotype was observed a few times. V gene TRBV5-1 combines with J gene TRBJ2-1; D not resolved. CDR3 length: 13 amino acids. The germline V gene has CDR1 SGHRS and CDR2 YFSETQ. With 6 bases removed from V and 5 bases from J, the gap between germline ends came to 12 bases. CDR3 in DNA: TGCGCCAGCATGCAAAATGACAACAATGAGCAGTTCTTC. Translation: CASMQNDNNEQFF.

This clonotype was recorded many times. The V call is TRBV24-1, the J call TRBJ2-5; the D gene could be TRBD1 or TRBD2 (5 bases each). Trimming removed 4 bases at V and 1 base at J, with 12 bases between. CDR3 length: 15 amino acids. Germline V lookup: CDR1 KGHDR, CDR2 SFDVKD. CDR3 region: CATSDPGRVQETQYF. CDR3 in DNA: TGTGCCACCAGTGACCCGGGACGCGTCCAAGAGACCCAGTACTTC.

This clonotype was detected only a few times. The chain employs TRBV2 and TRBJ1-4; 7 bases fit TRBD1. The junction had 8 bases not matched to a gene; V was cut back by 5 bases and J by 11 bases. Germline V CDR1 and CDR2: SNHLY, FYNNEI. This CDR3 has 13 residues. DNA for the CDR3: TGTGCCAGCAGTACGGGACAGTTGCGCAAACTGTTTTTT. This gives the protein CASSTGQLRKLFF.

The table lists this clonotype with a few counts. The V and J genes are TRBV20-1 and TRBJ2-5, with D possibly matching TRBD1 (6 bases). CDR3 size: 14 residues. The V end lost 7 bases, the J end lost 2 bases, and 17 bases lay between the germline ends. The germline gives CDR1 DFQATT, CDR2 SNEGSKA (reference sequence). The CDR3, as DNA: TGCAGTGTTCAACTCGGTAGGGGGCAAGAGACCCAGTACTTC. It encodes CSVQLGRGQETQYF.

This clonotype was found a few times. This rearrangement joins TRBV25-1 to TRBJ2-3; either TRBD1 or TRBD2 may supply D (6 bases each). V lost 8 bases and J lost 4, with 19 bases in between. The CDR3 sequence is 15 residues long. In germline, CDR1 is MGHDK, CDR2 SYGVNS. CDR3 residues: CASGKGGPRSDTQYF. The CDR3 nucleotides read TGTGCCAGCGGAAAAGGGGGGCCCCGATCAGATACGCAGTATTTT.

This clonotype was seen ten or more times. The chain employs TRBV20-1 and TRBJ1-4; D unclear. V lost 6 bases to trimming and J lost 11 bases, with 19 bases between them. Germline loops: CDR1 DFQATT, CDR2 SNEGSKA (reference sequence). CDR3 length: 13 residues. CDR3 coding DNA: TGCAGTGCCCGTGAAGCCAGGAGGACGAAACTGTTTTTT. Residues: CSAREARRTKLFF.

This clonotype appeared many times. The V call is TRBV6-5, the J call TRBJ2-2; 14 bases align to TRBD2. Germline lookup yields CDR1 MNHEY and CDR2 SVGAGI. CDR3 length equals 16 residues. J gave up 5 bases and V 4 bases, and 3 bases lay outside the gene matches. The CDR3 DNA reads TGTGCCAGCAGTTTAGGGACTAGCGGGAGAACCGGGGAGCTGTTTTTT. It codes for CASSLGTSGRTGELFF.

This clonotype came up many times. The chain uses TRBV6-5 and TRBJ1-6, with unresolved D. This CDR3 is 11 amino acids long. From germline, CDR1 is MNHEY and CDR2 SVGAGI. Trimming pared 2 bases from V and 16 bases from J, leaving 9 bases between. CDR3 DNA sequence: TGTGCCAGCAGTTACGACCGGGAACTCCACTTT. Its translation is CASSYDRELHF.

This clonotype has a handful of counts. V gene TRBV11-2 combines with J gene TRBJ1-1, with D unclear. The germline V gene has CDR1 SGHAT and CDR2 FQNNGV. The CDR3 covers 15 residues. V dropped 0 bases and J dropped 0 bases, with 8 bases sitting between them. The CDR3, as DNA: TGTGCCAGCAGCTTAGAAGGAGGGTTGAACACTGAAGCTTTCTTT. Residues: CASSLEGGLNTEAFF.

This clonotype occurred a few times. This chain's CDR3 is CASKGLGDRGEQFF. CDR3 DNA: TGTGCCAGTAAGGGTTTGGGCGACCGGGGTGAGCAGTTCTTC. This chain links TRBV19 with TRBJ2-1; TRBD2 is a possible D gene (5 bases). The CDR3 loop spans 14 amino acids. V lost 7 bases, J lost 9 bases, and 19 bases lay in between. The V gene's germline CDR1 is LNHDA and CDR2 SQIVND (reference sequence).

This clonotype has ten or more counts. The chain joins TRBV5-1 to TRBJ2-7; TRBD2 agrees at 7 bases. The V and J ends lost 5 bases and 2 bases, in that order; junction bases with no gene match: 16. Germline V lookup: CDR1 SGHRS, CDR2 YFSETQ. The CDR3 length is 17 residues. The CDR3 coding sequence is TGCGCCAGCAGTCAAACATATAGCGGGCATTCTACCTACGAGCAGTACTTC. Translated: CASSQTYSGHSTYEQYF.

J is TRBJ2-1 and V is TRBV15, with 8 positions matching TRBD2. CDR1 and CDR2 (germline): LNHNV, YYDKDF (reference sequence). The CDR3 extends over 16 amino acids. The trim removed 5 bases at V and 7 bases at J, leaving 13 bases unmatched. The CDR3, as DNA: TGTGCCACCAGCGTTGCTCGGGGGGGCCCTTGGAATGAGCAGTTCTTC. Translation gives CATSVARGGPWNEQFF.

This clonotype was counted at least ten times. This chain links TRBV5-1 with TRBJ2-3; 8 nucleotides align to TRBD1. The CDR3 runs 14 residues. Losses at the gene ends were 5 bases for V and 5 bases for J; bases not matched to a gene: 7. The V gene's germline CDR1 is SGHRS and CDR2 YFSETQ. In DNA, the CDR3 is TGCGCCAGCAGTTCTCCCGGGACAGGAGATACGCAGTATTTT. It is translated as CASSSPGTGDTQYF.

For this clonotype: A much larger clone differs by one base, so this may be a read error. The chain recombines TRBV3-1 with TRBJ2-7; 9 bases are shared with TRBD1. Per germline, CDR1 LGHDT and CDR2 YNNKEL (reference sequence). The CDR3 has 18 residues. The CDR3 protein is CARSPLRDRVTTAYEQYF. DNA for the CDR3: TGTGCCAGAAGCCCACTTCGGGACAGGGTAACTACAGCCTACGAGCAGTACTTC.

This clonotype has more than one count but fewer than ten. The rearrangement uses TRBV28 and TRBJ1-2; TRBD1 matches at 8 bases. Germline V lookup: CDR1 MDHEN, CDR2 SYDVKM. V was pared by 5 bases and J by 4 bases, with 6 bases of the junction left unmatched. The CDR3 length is 14 residues. The CDR3 DNA sequence: TGTGCCAGCAGTCCAAGACAGGGGCCCTATGGCTACACCTTC. Translated, it gives CASSPRQGPYGYTF.

Of note for this clonotype: A much larger clone sits a single nucleotide away, making a read error possible. The genes are TRBV20-1 and TRBJ2-3, with D perhaps matching TRBD1 (5 bases). The better agreement between TRBJ1-5 and the DNA end casts doubt on the J call. CDR1 and CDR2 (germline): DFQATT, SNEGSKA (reference sequence). This CDR3 is 13 amino acids long. This CDR3 is CSARRGGVDTQHF. The CDR3 region has the DNA TGCAGTGCTAGGAGGGGCGGGGTGGATACGCAGCATTTT.

The rearrangement uses TRBV6-2 or TRBV6-3 and TRBJ1-5; D unresolved. The germline V gene has CDR1 MNHEY and CDR2 SVGEGT. The germline V and J ends were trimmed by 0 bases and 2 bases, with 14 bases remaining between them. This CDR3 contains 17 residues. The CDR3 reads CASSYSFLRARNQPQHF. For the CDR3, the DNA is TGTGCCAGCAGTTACTCTTTCCTGAGGGCTCGCAATCAGCCCCAGCATTTT.

This clonotype was observed at least ten times. The chain recombines TRBV20-1 with TRBJ2-2; 7 bases are a match to TRBD1. The germline V gene has CDR1 DFQATT and CDR2 SNEGSKA (reference sequence). The CDR3 has 13 residues. V lost 6 bases, J lost 6 bases, and 7 bases stayed unmatched. CDR3 in DNA: TGCAGTGCAGAGACAGGGCCCCCCGGGGAGCTGTTTTTT. This codes for CSAETGPPGELFF.

In its sample, this clonotype was seen a few times. The V gene is TRBV11-2, the J gene TRBJ1-1; D remains ambiguous. Trimming removed 4 bases from V and 7 bases from J, with 10 bases in between. The CDR3 contains 12 residues. Germline values: CDR1 SGHAT, CDR2 FQNNGV. Written as DNA, the CDR3 is TGTGCCAGCAGCTATCCACCCGGTGAAGCTTTCTTT. This sequence encodes CASSYPPGEAFF.

In its sample, this clonotype was seen many times. The chain links TRBV5-1 to TRBJ1-1, with no clear D. Germline V CDR1 and CDR2: SGHRS, YFSETQ. This CDR3 contains 16 residues. Trimming stripped 1 base from V and 0 bases from J, with 13 bases between. CDR3 nucleotides: TGCGCCAGCAGCTTGACGGGCGAATACTTGAACACTGAAGCTTTCTTT. Translation gives CASSLTGEYLNTEAFF.

This clonotype appeared many times. The chain has TRBV29-1 and TRBJ2-7; no clear D. Trimming removed 4 bases at V and 0 bases at J, with 10 bases between. The CDR3 runs to 13 residues. In germline, CDR1 is SQVTM, CDR2 ANQGSEA. In DNA form, the CDR3 reads TGCAGCGTTGTCAGAGACACCTCCTACGAGCAGTACTTC. This encodes CSVVRDTSYEQYF.

The rearrangement joins TRBV28 to TRBJ1-5; D might be TRBD1 (6 bases). This CDR3 contains 16 residues. Germline CDR1 and CDR2: MDHEN and SYDVKM. V gave up 5 bases and J gave up 0 bases, with 14 bases separating them. The CDR3 nucleotides read TGTGCCAGCAGTCCGGGGGCAGTCTATAGCAATCAGCCCCAGCATTTT. Its protein product is CASSPGAVYSNQPQHF.